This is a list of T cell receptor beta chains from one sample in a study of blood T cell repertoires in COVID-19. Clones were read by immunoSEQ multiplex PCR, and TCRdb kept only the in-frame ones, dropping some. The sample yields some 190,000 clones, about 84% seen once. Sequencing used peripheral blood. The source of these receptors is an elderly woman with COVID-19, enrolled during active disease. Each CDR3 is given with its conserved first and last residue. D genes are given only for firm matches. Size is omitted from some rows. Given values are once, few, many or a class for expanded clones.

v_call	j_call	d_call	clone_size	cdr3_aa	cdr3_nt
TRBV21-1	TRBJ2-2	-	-	CASLDRVGVKNGELFF	TGTGCCAGCCTGGACAGGGTAGGGGTTAAGAACGGGGAGCTGTTTTTT
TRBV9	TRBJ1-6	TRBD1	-	CASSTQGGAGSPLHF	TGTGCCAGCAGCACTCAAGGGGGCGCGGGTTCACCCCTCCACTTT
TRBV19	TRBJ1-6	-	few	CASKWAGLDSPLHF	TGTGCCAGTAAGTGGGCGGGCCTGGATTCACCCCTCCACTTT
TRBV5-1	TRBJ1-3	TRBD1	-	CASSFGTDSGNTIYF	TGCGCCAGCAGCTTTGGGACAGATTCTGGAAACACCATATATTTT
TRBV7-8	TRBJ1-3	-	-	CASSADIGNTIYF	TGTGCCAGCAGCGCGGACATTGGAAACACCATATATTTT
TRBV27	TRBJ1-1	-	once	CASSLFPQVLREAFF	TGTGCCAGCAGTTTATTCCCACAGGTTCTACGGGAAGCTTTCTTT
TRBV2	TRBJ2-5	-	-	CASRRLHQETQYF	TGTGCCAGCAGACGACTTCACCAAGAGACCCAGTACTTC
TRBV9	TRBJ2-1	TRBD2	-	CASSPLTGGLEQFF	TGTGCCAGCAGCCCCCTTACGGGGGGGCTTGAGCAGTTCTTC
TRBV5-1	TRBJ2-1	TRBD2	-	CASSWTSGRTNEQFF	TGCGCCAGCAGCTGGACTAGCGGGAGGACCAATGAGCAGTTCTTC
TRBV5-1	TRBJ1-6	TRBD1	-	CASTPTGANSPLHF	TGCGCCAGCACCCCGACAGGGGCAAATTCACCCCTCCACTTT
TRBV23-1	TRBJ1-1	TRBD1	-	CASSPGQGSEAFF	TGCGCCAGCAGTCCGGGACAGGGATCTGAAGCTTTCTTT
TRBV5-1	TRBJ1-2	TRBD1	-	CASTMGQGDYGYTF	TGCGCCAGCACCATGGGACAGGGCGACTATGGCTACACCTTC
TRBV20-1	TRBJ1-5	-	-	CSASPGFSPGQPQHF	TGCAGTGCTAGTCCGGGGTTCTCCCCGGGCCAGCCCCAGCATTTT
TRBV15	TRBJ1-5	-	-	CATSMQGSSNQPQHF	TGTGCCACCAGCATGCAGGGTTCGAGCAATCAGCCCCAGCATTTT
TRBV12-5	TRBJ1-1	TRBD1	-	CASGLAFGTGGETEAFF	TGTGCTAGTGGTTTGGCTTTTGGGACAGGGGGCGAAACTGAAGCTTTCTTT
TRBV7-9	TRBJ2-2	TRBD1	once	CASSPRPDRDTGELFF	TGTGCCAGCAGCCCCCGACCGGACAGGGACACCGGGGAGCTGTTTTTT
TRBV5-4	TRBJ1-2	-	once	CASSLEAYGYTF	TGTGCCAGCAGCTTAGAAGCCTATGGCTACACCTTC
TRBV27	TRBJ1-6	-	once	CASSLENRVNSPLHF	TGTGCCAGCAGTTTAGAAAACAGGGTGAACTCACCCCTCCACTTT
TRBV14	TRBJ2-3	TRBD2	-	CASSQRTSGGVLGSDTQYF	TGTGCCAGCAGCCAGCGAACTAGCGGCGGGGTTTTGGGTTCAGATACGCAGTATTTT
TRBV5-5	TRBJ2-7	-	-	CASSLSVTGDYEQYF	TGTGCCAGCAGCTTAAGTGTGACAGGCGACTACGAGCAGTACTTC
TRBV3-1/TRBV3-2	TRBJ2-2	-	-	CASSQGAGELFF	TGTGCCAGCAGCCAGGGCGCCGGGGAGCTGTTTTTT
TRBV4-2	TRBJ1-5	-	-	CASSHPGGNQPQHF	TGTGCCAGCAGCCATCCAGGGGGCAATCAGCCCCAGCATTTT
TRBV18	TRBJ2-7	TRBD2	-	CASSPPGTSAPHEQYF	TGTGCCAGCTCACCCCCCGGAACTAGCGCGCCCCACGAGCAGTACTTC
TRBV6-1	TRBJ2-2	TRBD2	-	CASSELAANTGELFF	TGTGCCAGCAGTGAACTAGCGGCGAACACCGGGGAGCTGTTTTTT
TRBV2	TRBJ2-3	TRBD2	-	CASRQAGTDTQYF	TGTGCCAGCAGGCAAGCGGGGACAGATACGCAGTATTTT
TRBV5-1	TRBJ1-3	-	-	CASNRGGTSSGNTIYF	TGCGCCAGCAACCGGGGAGGGACCAGCTCTGGAAACACCATATATTTT
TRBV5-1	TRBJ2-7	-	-	CASSHRDPLGEQYF	TGCGCCAGCAGCCACAGGGACCCCCTGGGCGAGCAGTACTTC
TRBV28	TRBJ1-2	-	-	CASKVGLGYTF	TGTGCCAGCAAGGTGGGGCTTGGCTACACCTTC